This T cell receptor (beta chain) was profiled in a study of identifying expanded T cells in peripheral blood. Here immunoSEQ multiplex PCR was the method, and the copy in TCRdb shows in-frame clones only, minus some. The sample includes some 95,000 clones, roughly 86% seen only once; the top ten take about 6%. Trimming removed 1 base from V and 4 bases from J, with 11 bases in between. Germline CDR1 reads SGHVS; CDR2 reads FQNEAQ. The CDR3 extends over 15 amino acids. Study-wide points: Approximately 1.1 clones differed between technical replicates, versus roughly 16 and 20 over time. Across healthy donors, higher total template counts meant significantly greater approximately two-week count variance.

Collection occurred without any documented infections or immune events in donors. As for this clone: Its antigen remains unidentified.

The chain has TRBV7-8 and TRBJ1-3; D is perhaps TRBD1 (6 bases). This TCR came from a person aged 18 to 69 in good health. The sample taken for sequencing was blood. CDR3: CASSLELGAGNTIYF. DNA for the CDR3: TGTGCCAGCAGCTTAGAATTGGGGGCCGGAAACACCATATATTTT.